The entry below gives a single T cell receptor beta chain sequence along with its context. The data stem from a study of blood T cell repertoires in COVID-19. The wider study: COVID-19 samples collected from the United States, Italy and Spain covered acute and convalescent phases.

CDR1 is LGHDT and CDR2 is YNNKEL in the germline V gene (reference sequence). Losses at the gene ends were 4 bases for V and 5 bases for J; bases not matched to a gene: 6. The length of the CDR3 is 16 residues. In the source study's methods: Nucleated cell counts were estimated from reference gene primer amplification. This table comes from immunoSEQ multiplex PCR, and its TCRdb copy is limited to in-frame clones, with some not included. V, J and clone size reflect that table, while D and trimming were determined from the DNA. The data contain 180,000 or so clones, 85% to 90% of them singletons. This TCR came from a man aged 18 to 29 with active or convalescent COVID-19. The chain carries TRBV3-1 (or the pseudogene TRBV3-2) and TRBJ1-6; 9 nucleotides align to TRBD1. The sequenced sample was peripheral blood. CDR3 protein: CASSRAGTGNNSPLHF. Written as DNA, the CDR3 is TGTGCCAGCAGCCGAGCAGGGACAGGGAATAATTCACCCCTCCACTTT.